This T cell receptor (beta chain) was sequenced during a study of shared clonotypes between healthy human individuals. Profiling relied on immunoSEQ multiplex PCR, and the TCRdb table lists in-frame clones only, not all of them. The data show about 2.4 million clones, with approximately 94% seen just once and 0.36% held by the top ten. Between the trimmed V and J ends, which lost 6 bases and 4 bases, there was a span of 18 bases. CDR3 size: 16 residues. Germline V CDR1 and CDR2: MDHEN, SYDVKM. The sequence was collected from a man younger than 35 in good health. Some clones in this sample may be carry-over from other donors' samples. The gene calls are TRBV28 and TRBJ2-2; D is perhaps TRBD2 (6 bases). Sequenced input: naive CD4+ T cells from PBMCs. The subset was: CD45RA+ positively selected. For the CDR3, the DNA is TGTGCCAGCAGCTTCCCGGGACTGGCGGGCACCGGGGAGCTGTTTTTT. It encodes CASSFPGLAGTGELFF.